This is a list of T cell receptor beta chains from one sample in a study of CD8+CD57+ T cells in acquired aplastic anemia. Each CDR3 protein gets one entry after TCRdb re-called the reads with MiXCR. The sample yields roughly 260,000 distinct CDR3 sequences, 40% to 50% seen once. The sequencing sample was made of sorted CD4+, CD8+, or CD8+CD57+ T cells (not recorded which) from PBMCs. These TCRs come from a human donor with aplastic anemia. The CDR3 runs from the conserved cysteine through the conserved F or W. The D gene is left open where the match is weak. Clone size is given for some rows only: seen once, a few or many times, or a class if the clone is expanded.

.,.,TRBJ2-5,TRBV7-8,CASSLGRVTQYF,TGTGCCAGCAGCTTGGGCCGGGTAACCCAGTACTTC
.,TRBD1,TRBJ1-6,TRBV7-2,CASGKRDRASPLHF,TGTGCCAGCGGCAAACGGGACAGGGCGTCACCCCTCCACTTT
.,.,TRBJ2-3,TRBV10-3,CAISARISSTDTQYF,TGTGCCATCAGTGCTAGGATATCTAGCACAGATACGCAGTATTTT
.,.,TRBJ1-1,TRBV7-9,CASNLDTEAFF,TGTGCCAGCAACTTAGACACTGAAGCTTTCTTT
once,.,TRBJ2-3,TRBV9,CASSPETVPTDTQYF,TGTGCCAGCAGCCCAGAGACAGTCCCCACAGATACGCAGTATTTT
many,.,TRBJ2-1,TRBV11-3,CASSLVANEQFF,TGTGCCAGCAGCTTAGTCGCCAATGAGCAGTTCTTC
.,.,TRBJ1-1,TRBV19,CASSIATERTNTEAFF,TGTGCCAGTAGTATAGCGACAGAGAGAACCAACACTGAAGCTTTCTTT
.,.,TRBJ1-6,TRBV5-5,CAGSNKFNDSPLHF,TGTGCCGGCAGCAATAAATTCAACGACTCACCCCTCCACTTT
few,.,TRBJ1-2,TRBV29-1,CSLLENYGYTF,TGCAGCCTGTTGGAGAACTATGGCTACACCTTC
many,.,TRBJ2-3,TRBV4-3,CASSPWAGYTDTQYF,TGCGCCAGCAGCCCCTGGGCAGGGTACACAGATACGCAGTATTTT
many,.,TRBJ1-1,TRBV29-1,CSAKAIREAFF,TGCAGCGCGAAGGCCATTAGAGAAGCTTTCTTT
many,.,TRBJ1-4,TRBV7-9,CASSDHRAAEKLFF,TGTGCCAGCAGCGACCACAGGGCTGCTGAAAAACTGTTTTTT
many,TRBD1,TRBJ1-3,TRBV10-1,CATRGHGNTIYF,TGCGCCACCAGGGGGCATGGAAACACCATATATTTT
many,TRBD2,TRBJ2-3,TRBV7-9,CASSRKPGLAGRMDTQYF,TGTGCCAGCAGCCGAAAACCGGGACTAGCGGGGAGGATGGATACGCAGTATTTT
many,TRBD2,TRBJ2-4,TRBV9,CASSPAVGLAGLAKNIQYF,TGTGCCAGCAGCCCAGCGGTGGGACTAGCGGGACTAGCCAAAAACATTCAGTACTTC
many,.,TRBJ2-7,TRBV6-1,CASSEAAGSGSYEQYF,TGTGCCAGCAGTGAAGCTGCCGGGTCGGGATCCTACGAGCAGTACTTC
many,.,TRBJ1-4,TRBV19,CASSIDGTVREKLFF,TGTGCCAGTAGTATAGATGGGACTGTACGGGAAAAACTGTTTTTT
.,TRBD2,TRBJ2-3,TRBV7-9,CASSGGLAGVGRTDTQYF,TGTGCCAGCAGCGGCGGACTAGCGGGAGTAGGTCGTACAGATACGCAGTATTTT
few,TRBD1,TRBJ2-7,TRBV27,CASSLSRQGAYEQYF,TGTGCCAGCAGTTTATCTCGTCAGGGGGCCTACGAGCAGTACTTC
few,TRBD1,TRBJ1-2,TRBV3-1,CASSPLQGGDYGYTF,TGTGCCAGCAGCCCTCTCCAGGGGGGCGACTATGGCTACACCTTC
.,TRBD2,TRBJ2-3,TRBV7-3,CASSSPGTSGNTQYF,TGTGCCAGCAGCTCGCCCGGGACTAGCGGGAACACGCAGTATTTT
once,.,TRBJ1-5,TRBV2,CASSELQGYQPQHF,TGTGCCAGCAGTGAATTGCAGGGGTATCAGCCCCAGCATTTT
once,TRBD1,TRBJ1-2,TRBV9,CASSVEQGLYGYTF,TGTGCCAGCAGCGTAGAACAGGGGCTCTATGGCTACACCTTC
.,.,TRBJ1-6,TRBV19,CASSAGMGRGRSPLHF,TGTGCCAGTTCCGCCGGGATGGGGAGGGGACGTTCACCCCTCCACTTT
many,.,TRBJ1-6,TRBV4-3,CASSQDRRNSPLHF,TGCGCCAGCAGCCAAGATCGACGGAATTCACCCCTCCACTTT
many,.,TRBJ2-2,TRBV11-3,CASLTGELFF,TGTGCCAGCTTAACCGGGGAGCTGTTTTTT
many,.,TRBJ2-1,TRBV6-5,CASGTGYNEQFF,TGTGCCAGCGGCACAGGCTACAATGAGCAGTTCTTC
.,.,TRBJ2-5,TRBV4-1,CASSQEVQETQYF,TGCGCCAGCAGCCAAGAAGTTCAAGAGACCCAGTACTTC
.,TRBD1,TRBJ2-7,TRBV15,CAGSYYGQGAYEQYF,TGTGCCGGCAGTTACTACGGACAGGGGGCTTACGAGCAGTACTTC
once,TRBD1,TRBJ1-5,TRBV24-1,CASSISHDRGNQPQHF,TGTGCCAGTAGTATTTCCCACGACAGGGGAAATCAGCCCCAGCATTTT
few,TRBD1,TRBJ1-2,TRBV4-3,CASSQVQGAGYTF,TGCGCCAGCAGCCAAGTACAGGGGGCCGGCTACACCTTC
.,.,TRBJ2-7,TRBV5-1,CASSLAEGGADYEQYF,TGCGCCAGCAGCTTGGCGGAGGGGGGGGCGGACTACGAGCAGTACTTC
once,TRBD1,TRBJ1-2,TRBV2,CASMDRNNYGYTF,TGTGCCAGCATGGACAGGAACAACTATGGCTACACCTTC
.,.,TRBJ1-2,TRBV30,CAWRVIVSDGYTF,TGTGCCTGGAGGGTAATCGTTTCCGATGGCTACACCTTC
few,.,TRBJ1-6,TRBV20-1,CSARLPGLKNSPLHF,TGCAGTGCTAGGCTCCCGGGACTGAAGAATTCACCCCTCCACTTT
many,.,TRBJ1-1,TRBV9,CASSVEQNTEAFF,TGTGCCAGCAGCGTAGAACAGAACACTGAAGCTTTCTTT
many,.,TRBJ1-1,TRBV10-2,CASSPTGILQAFF,TGCGCCAGCAGCCCGACAGGTATACTCCAAGCTTTCTTT
.,.,TRBJ1-1,TRBV27,CASNPRESRGTEAFF,TGTGCCAGCAATCCCCGTGAAAGCCGGGGGACTGAAGCTTTCTTT
.,.,TRBJ1-6,TRBV7-2,CASTTTGWSPLHF,TGTGCCAGCACCACGACGGGTTGGTCACCCCTCCACTTT
.,.,TRBJ1-2,TRBV9,CASSVLVGYGYTF,TGTGCCAGCAGCGTATTGGTCGGCTATGGCTACACCTTC
many,.,TRBJ2-7,TRBV20-1,CSAMGIYEQYF,TGCAGTGCTATGGGTATCTACGAGCAGTACTTC
.,TRBD2,TRBJ2-7,TRBV2,CASAMGGGSYEQYF,TGTGCCAGCGCCATGGGCGGGGGTTCCTACGAGCAGTACTTC
many,TRBD1,TRBJ2-7,TRBV5-8,CASSPGQTYEQYF,TGTGCCAGCAGTCCGGGACAGACCTACGAGCAGTACTTC
.,TRBD1,TRBJ1-2,TRBV28,CASTPGTDRGYGYTF,TGTGCCAGCACGCCGGGAACGGACAGGGGCTATGGCTACACCTTC
.,.,TRBJ2-7,TRBV28,CATQRQGSYEQYF,TGTGCCACACAGCGCCAGGGGTCCTACGAGCAGTACTTC
many,.,TRBJ1-4,TRBV25-1,CASRAAGNEKLFF,TGTGCCAGCAGGGCAGCCGGTAATGAAAAACTGTTTTTT
.,TRBD1,TRBJ2-7,TRBV7-8,CASSSRDRGFFYYEQHF,TGTGCCAGCAGCTCCCGGGACAGGGGTTTCTTTTACTACGAGCAGCACTTC
.,.,TRBJ2-7,TRBV2,CASRAQGISYEQYF,TGTGCTAGCAGGGCCCAGGGGATCTCCTACGAGCAGTACTTC
few,TRBD1,TRBJ2-2,TRBV9,CASSQRTGSREELFF,TGTGCCAGCAGCCAAAGGACAGGGTCCAGGGAGGAGCTGTTTTTT
many,.,TRBJ1-5,TRBV2,CASSRIGGRNQPQHF,TGTGCCAGCAGTAGAATAGGAGGGAGAAATCAGCCCCAGCATTTT
.,TRBD1,TRBJ1-6,TRBV25-1,CASSIMTGLNSPLHF,TGTGCCAGCAGCATAATGACAGGGTTAAATTCACCCCTCCACTTT
many,TRBD2,TRBJ2-7,TRBV20-1,CSARDVLAGLAYEQYF,TGCAGTGCTAGAGATGTCCTAGCGGGACTAGCCTACGAGCAGTACTTC
.,TRBD1,TRBJ2-3,TRBV20-1,CSARQGAGTDTQYF,TGCAGTGCTCGACAGGGGGCTGGCACAGATACGCAGTATTTT
few,.,TRBJ1-1,TRBV6-6,CASSSNTEALF,TGTGCCAGCAGTTCCAACACTGAAGCTCTCTTT
many,.,TRBJ1-4,TRBV5-5,CASSSDGADEKLFF,TGTGCCAGCAGCTCCGATGGGGCTGATGAAAAACTGTTTTTT
many,.,TRBJ1-1,TRBV19,CASSADFGNTEAFF,TGTGCCAGTAGTGCCGATTTTGGGAACACTGAAGCTTTCTTT
many,.,TRBJ1-5,TRBV7-8,CASSLGSPGSNQPQHF,TGTGCCAGCAGCTTGGGGTCCCCAGGAAGCAATCAGCCCCAGCATTTT